Below, 22 T cell receptor beta chains from the same sample are listed, as sequenced in a study of T cell repertoires in cytomegalovirus infection. TCRdb itself ran the reads through MiXCR, one entry per CDR3 protein. The top ten hold around 7.6% of the sample, which has hundreds of thousands of distinct CDR3 sequences, 24% seen once. The sequenced material came from CD8+ T cells from PBMCs. Receptor source: a human donor in good health (CMV status not recorded). Some clones in this sample may be carry-over from other donors' samples.

In DNA, the CDR3 is TGCAGCGTCTTAAGCGGGGGGGCCGTGGAGACCCAGTACTTC. Protein sequence: CSVLSGGAVETQYF. This chain uses TRBV29-1 with TRBJ2-5, with 10 nucleotides matching TRBD2. V lost 6 bases, J lost 5 bases, and 9 bases stayed unmatched. The germline gives CDR1 SQVTM, CDR2 ANQGSEA. The CDR3 is 14 residues long.

V and J are TRBV29-1 and TRBJ2-5; no firm D call. V lost 3 bases and J 4 bases, leaving 12 bases between the germline ends. Germline V gene lookup returns CDR1 SQVTM and CDR2 ANQGSEA. The CDR3 spans 13 residues. The CDR3 sequence: CSVDQENRETQYF. CDR3 DNA sequence: TGCAGCGTTGATCAAGAGAACAGAGAGACCCAGTACTTC.

This sequence joins TRBV20-1 and TRBJ2-5, with a possible D match to TRBD2 (5 bases). The CDR3 is made up of 12 amino acids. Germline V gene sequence: CDR1 DFQATT, CDR2 SNEGSKA (reference sequence). V dropped 6 bases and J dropped 5 bases, with 13 bases sitting between them. The DNA of the CDR3 is TGCAGTGCGAGGGCCCAAAGGGAGACCCAGTACTTC. Amino acid sequence: CSARAQRETQYF.

This clonotype has more than one count but fewer than ten. The chain joins TRBV6-2 or TRBV6-3 to TRBJ2-7, with 8 bases fitting TRBD1. The CDR3 runs to 13 residues. Trimming cost V 4 bases and J 6 bases; bases outside gene matches: 5. Germline V CDR1 and CDR2: MNHEY, SVGEGT. As DNA, the CDR3 is TGTGCCAGCAGTTCTATTGACAGGGGCGAGCAGTACGTC. It encodes CASSSIDRGEQYV.

On this clonotype: Germline is not matched at one junction end, which may reflect a read error. The rearrangement links TRBV5-1 to TRBJ1-2; a weak D match, TRBD1 (6 bases). This CDR3 is 14 amino acids long. CDR1 SGHRS and CDR2 YFSETQ come from the germline V gene. CDR3 nucleotide sequence: TGCGCCAACAGCTCCCAGGGGAAAAACTATGGCTACACCTTC. It encodes CANSSQGKNYGYTF.

In this sample, this clonotype turned up once. The chain links TRBV7-3 to TRBJ1-1, with TRBD1 as a possible D gene (6 bases). The CDR3 totals 15 residues. V shed 2 bases and J shed 4 bases, with 14 bases lying between them. Germline CDR1 is SGHTA and CDR2 is FQGTGA. CDR3 in amino acids: CASSLVGAASTEAFF. In nucleotides, the CDR3 is TGTGCCAGCAGCTTAGTGGGGGCTGCGAGCACTGAAGCTTTCTTT. The complete variable domain, with remaining parts taken from reference TRBV7-3 and TRBJ1-1, reads GAGVSQTPSNKVTEKGKYVELRCDPISGHTALYWYRQSLGQGPEFLIYFQGTGAADDSGLPNDRFFAVRPEGSVSTLKIQRTERGDSAVYLCASSLVGAASTEAFFGQGTRLTVV.

This chain joins TRBV4-1 and TRBJ1-2; D is uncertain. The CDR3 runs to 14 residues. In germline, CDR1 is MGHRA, CDR2 YSYEKL. Trimming stripped 1 base from V and 3 bases from J, with 9 bases between. The CDR3 region is CASSQGPSDYGYTF. CDR3 nucleotides: TGCGCCAGCAGCCAAGGACCCTCTGACTATGGCTACACCTTC.

The chain has TRBV25-1 and TRBJ1-5; no firm D call. Germline V CDR1 and CDR2: MGHDK, SYGVNS. CDR3 length: 15 residues. V was trimmed by 6 bases and J by 3 bases, leaving 15 bases between them. This CDR3 is CASSKTDSLNQPQHF. CDR3 nucleotides: TGTGCCAGCAGCAAGACGGACTCCCTCAATCAGCCCCAGCATTTT.

This clonotype appeared a single time. This sequence joins TRBV18 and TRBJ2-1; D remains ambiguous. CDR1 KGHSH and CDR2 LQKENI come from the germline V gene. The CDR3 spans 14 residues. The germline V and J ends were trimmed by 0 bases and 5 bases, with 8 bases remaining between them. The CDR3 sequence: CASSPPNGDNEQFF. As DNA, the CDR3 is TGTGCCAGCTCACCACCGAATGGGGACAATGAGCAGTTCTTC.

This CDR3 reads CASTWGASIDGDTEAFF. DNA of the CDR3: TGCGCCAGCACCTGGGGGGCGTCCATAGACGGTGACACTGAAGCTTTCTTT. The rearrangement links TRBV5-1 to TRBJ1-1; perhaps TRBD1 as D (6 bases). Germline CDR1 is SGHRS and CDR2 is YFSETQ. This CDR3 contains 17 residues. The V end lost 6 bases, the J end lost 3 bases, and 24 bases lay between the germline ends.

This sequence joins TRBV28 and TRBJ2-5; no firm D call. There are 13 residues in the CDR3. Per germline, CDR1 MDHEN and CDR2 SYDVKM. V was clipped by 4 bases and J by 1 base, with 7 bases between them. CDR3 sequence: CASSSAFQETQYF. CDR3 DNA: TGTGCCAGCAGTTCAGCATTCCAAGAGACCCAGTACTTC.

The chain combines TRBV12-3 or TRBV12-4 with TRBJ2-1, with 7 bases fitting TRBD1. The CDR3 is made up of 15 amino acids. V gave up 1 base and J gave up 5 bases; unmatched junction bases: 5. The CDR3 loop is CASSLDWDSNNEQFF. The CDR3 nucleotides read TGTGCCAGCAGTTTAGATTGGGACAGCAACAATGAGCAGTTCTTC.

This clonotype was recorded many times. The chain combines TRBV6-2 or TRBV6-3 with TRBJ2-7; D unresolved. The ends were cut back, 4 bases at V and 4 bases at J, with 8 bases in the middle. Germline V gives CDR1 MNHEY, CDR2 SVGEGT. This CDR3 spans 12 amino acids. CDR3 sequence reads: CASSSSLYEQYV. CDR3 nucleotides: TGTGCCAGCAGTTCCTCCCTTTACGAGCAGTACGTC.

The chain's CDR3 is CASKGQRGDSPLHF. CDR3 nucleotide sequence: TGTGCCAGCAAGGGACAGAGGGGCGATTCACCCCTCCACTTT. V is TRBV13 and J is TRBJ1-6; 7 bases are shared with TRBD1. Per the germline V gene, CDR1 is PRHDT and CDR2 is FYEKMQ (reference sequence). V lost 7 bases to trimming and J lost 8 bases; unmatched junction nucleotides: 8. This CDR3 is 14 amino acids long.

V and J are TRBV7-9 and TRBJ2-2; the match to TRBD1 covers 8 bases. V lost 2 bases to trimming and J lost 1 base; unmatched junction nucleotides: 6. The CDR3 has 17 amino acids. Germline-derived CDR1 and CDR2 are SEHNR and FQNEAQ (reference sequence). The CDR3 reads CASSLSTGTGNTGELFF. CDR3 nucleotides: TGTGCCAGCAGCTTATCCACCGGGACAGGGAACACCGGGGAGCTGTTTTTT.

This clonotype has only a few counts. The V and J genes are TRBV5-4 and TRBJ1-6; D is ambiguous. Trimming removed 4 bases at V and 7 bases at J, with 12 bases between. CDR3 length: 14 residues. CDR1 SGHNT and CDR2 YYREEE come from the germline V gene (reference sequence). The CDR3 region is CASSPRTLNSPLHF. The CDR3 coding sequence is TGTGCCAGCAGCCCCCGGACCCTAAATTCACCCCTCCACTTT.

V usage is TRBV5-5 and J usage is TRBJ2-3; 7 bases fit TRBD1. From germline, CDR1 is SGHKS and CDR2 YYEKEE (reference sequence). The CDR3 length is 15 residues. Trimming removed 0 bases from V and 0 bases from J; junction bases left unmatched: 1. CDR3 in DNA: TGTGCCAGCAGCTTGGAACAGGGGAGCACAGATACGCAGTATTTT. It translates to CASSLEQGSTDTQYF.

This chain connects TRBV13 to TRBJ1-2; the match to TRBD1 covers 9 bases. CDR3 length equals 14 residues. The germline CDR1 and CDR2 sequences are PRHDT and FYEKMQ (reference sequence). The ends lost 4 bases at V and 6 bases at J; junction bases unmatched: 6. The DNA of the CDR3 is TGTGCCAGCAGCTCCTCCGGGACAGGGCATGGCTACACCTTC. This codes for CASSSSGTGHGYTF.

CDR3 sequence reads: CATSAVASETSYNEQFF. CDR3 nucleotide sequence: TGTGCCACCAGTGCCGTCGCGTCCGAGACGTCCTACAATGAGCAGTTCTTC. This chain joins TRBV24-1 and TRBJ2-1; D not resolved. Germline CDR1 and CDR2: KGHDR and SFDVKD. V lost 5 bases and J 1 base, leaving 17 bases between the germline ends. The CDR3 runs to 17 residues.

Ten or more counts support this clonotype. The chain couples TRBV4-3 to TRBJ2-2; no reliable D call. CDR1 and CDR2 from the germline V gene are LGHNA and YSLEER. The V end was cut by 1 base, the J end by 7 bases, with 7 bases between. The CDR3 loop spans 13 amino acids. The CDR3: CASSQVVDGELFF. DNA for the CDR3: TGCGCCAGCAGCCAAGTGGTTGACGGGGAGCTGTTTTTT.

The V and J genes are TRBV7-6 and TRBJ2-1, with TRBD2 as a possible D gene (5 bases). The germline gives CDR1 SGHVS, CDR2 FNYEAQ. V lost 5 bases and J lost 6, with 17 bases in between. This CDR3 spans 15 amino acids. DNA of the CDR3: TGTGCCAGCAGCCTCGGCCACTTAGAGGGCAATGAGCAGTTCTTC. Encoded protein: CASSLGHLEGNEQFF.

V and J are TRBV29-1 and TRBJ1-5, with 8 positions matching TRBD1. Unmatched junction bases numbered 6, after V lost 6 bases and J lost 5 bases. Germline CDR1 and CDR2: SQVTM and ANQGSEA. CDR3 length: 13 amino acids. CDR3 region: CSVPGQGDQPQHF. Here the CDR3 DNA reads TGCAGCGTCCCTGGACAGGGAGATCAGCCCCAGCATTTT.